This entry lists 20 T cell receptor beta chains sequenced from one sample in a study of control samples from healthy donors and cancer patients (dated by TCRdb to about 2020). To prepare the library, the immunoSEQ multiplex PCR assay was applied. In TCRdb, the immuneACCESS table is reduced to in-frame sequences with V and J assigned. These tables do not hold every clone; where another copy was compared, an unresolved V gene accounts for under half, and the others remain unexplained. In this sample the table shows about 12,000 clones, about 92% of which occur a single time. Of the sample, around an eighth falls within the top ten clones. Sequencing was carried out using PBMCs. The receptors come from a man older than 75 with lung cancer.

The CDR3 sequence: CASSSRANEKLFF. The CDR3 nucleotides read TGTGCCAGCAGTTCGCGCGCCAATGAAAAACTGTTTTTT. The chain joins TRBV5-8 to TRBJ1-4; D not resolved. The germline CDR1 and CDR2 sequences are SGHTS and YDEGEE. The V gene lost 5 bases and the J gene lost 5 bases, with 10 bases spanning the gap. The CDR3 is 13 residues long. Filled out from reference TRBV5-8 and TRBJ1-4, the complete variable domain reads EAGVTQSPTHLIKTRGQQATLRCSPISGHTSVYWYQQALGLGLQFLLWYDEGEERNRGNFPPRFSGRQFPNYSSELNVNALELEDSALYLCASSSRANEKLFFGSGTQLSVL.

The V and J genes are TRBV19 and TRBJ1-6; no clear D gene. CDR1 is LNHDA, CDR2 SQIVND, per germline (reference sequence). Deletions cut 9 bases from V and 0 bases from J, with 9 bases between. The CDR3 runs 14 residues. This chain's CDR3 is CASKTGSYNSPLHF. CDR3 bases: TGTGCCAGCAAGACCGGCTCCTATAATTCACCCCTCCACTTT. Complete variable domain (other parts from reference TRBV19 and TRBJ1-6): DGGITQSPKYLFRKEGQNVTLSCEQNLNHDAMYWYRQDPGQGLRLIYYSQIVNDFQKGDIAEGYSVSREKKESFPLTVTSAQKNPTAFYLCASKTGSYNSPLHFGNGTRLTVT.

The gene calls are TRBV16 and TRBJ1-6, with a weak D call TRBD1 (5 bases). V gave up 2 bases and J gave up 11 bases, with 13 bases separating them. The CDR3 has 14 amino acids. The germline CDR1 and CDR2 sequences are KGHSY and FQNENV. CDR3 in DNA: TGTGCCAGCAGCCAAACCTCGGGGGGGACACCCCTCCACTTT. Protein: CASSQTSGGTPLHF.

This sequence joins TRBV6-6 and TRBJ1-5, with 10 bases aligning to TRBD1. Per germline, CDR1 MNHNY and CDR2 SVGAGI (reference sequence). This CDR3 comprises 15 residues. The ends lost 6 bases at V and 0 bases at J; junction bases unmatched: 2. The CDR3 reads CASRTGGNSNQPQHF. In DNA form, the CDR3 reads TGTGCCAGCAGGACAGGGGGCAATAGCAATCAGCCCCAGCATTTT.

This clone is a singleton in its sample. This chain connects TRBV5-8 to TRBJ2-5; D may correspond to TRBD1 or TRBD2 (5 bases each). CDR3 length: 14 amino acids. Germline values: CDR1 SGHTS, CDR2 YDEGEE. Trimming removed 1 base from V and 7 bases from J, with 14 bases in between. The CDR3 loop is CASSLLGTEWTQYF. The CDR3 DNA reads TGTGCCAGCAGCTTGCTCGGGACGGAGTGGACCCAGTACTTC.

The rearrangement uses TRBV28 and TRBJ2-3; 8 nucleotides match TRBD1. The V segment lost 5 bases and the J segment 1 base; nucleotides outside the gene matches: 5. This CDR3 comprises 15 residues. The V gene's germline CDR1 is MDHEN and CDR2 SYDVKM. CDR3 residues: CASSPGTGRTDTQYF. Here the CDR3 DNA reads TGTGCCAGCAGTCCCGGGACAGGACGCACAGATACGCAGTATTTT.

The CDR3 spells CATSDPTGGGYGYTF. For the CDR3, the DNA is TGTGCCACCAGTGACCCGACAGGGGGTGGCTATGGCTACACCTTC. This sequence joins TRBV24-1 and TRBJ1-2; 9 positions match TRBD1. V shed 4 bases, J shed 4 bases, and the junction held 6 bases outside the gene matches. Germline CDR1 reads KGHDR; CDR2 reads SFDVKD. CDR3 size: 15 residues.

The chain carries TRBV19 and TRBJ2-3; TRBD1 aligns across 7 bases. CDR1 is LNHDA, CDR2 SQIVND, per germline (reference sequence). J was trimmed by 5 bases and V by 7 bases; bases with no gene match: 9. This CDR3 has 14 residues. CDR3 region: CASTRGGRGDTQYF. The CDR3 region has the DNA TGTGCCAGTACCCGAGGGGGCCGAGGAGATACGCAGTATTTT.

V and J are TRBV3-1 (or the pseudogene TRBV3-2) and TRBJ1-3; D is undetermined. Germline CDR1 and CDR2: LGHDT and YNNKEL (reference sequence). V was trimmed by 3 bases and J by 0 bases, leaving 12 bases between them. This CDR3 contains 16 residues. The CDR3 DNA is TGTGCCAGCAGCCATCGGTTAGGTAGCTCTGGAAACACCATATATTTT. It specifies CASSHRLGSSGNTIYF.

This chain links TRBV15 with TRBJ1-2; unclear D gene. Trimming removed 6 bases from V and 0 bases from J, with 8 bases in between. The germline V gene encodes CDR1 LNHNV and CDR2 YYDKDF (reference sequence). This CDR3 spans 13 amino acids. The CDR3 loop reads CATRGGSNYGYTF. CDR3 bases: TGTGCCACCAGAGGCGGCTCTAACTATGGCTACACCTTC.

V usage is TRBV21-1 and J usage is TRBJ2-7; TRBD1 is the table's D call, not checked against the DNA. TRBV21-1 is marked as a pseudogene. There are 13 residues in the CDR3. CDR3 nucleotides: TGTGCCAGCAGTCCACAGGGGAGCTACGAGCAGTACTTC. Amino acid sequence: CASSPQGSYEQYF.

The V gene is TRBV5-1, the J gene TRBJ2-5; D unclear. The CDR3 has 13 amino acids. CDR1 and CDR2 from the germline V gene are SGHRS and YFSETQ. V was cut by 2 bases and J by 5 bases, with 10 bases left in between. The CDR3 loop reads CASSLPETETQYF. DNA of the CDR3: TGCGCCAGCAGCTTACCGGAAACGGAGACCCAGTACTTC.

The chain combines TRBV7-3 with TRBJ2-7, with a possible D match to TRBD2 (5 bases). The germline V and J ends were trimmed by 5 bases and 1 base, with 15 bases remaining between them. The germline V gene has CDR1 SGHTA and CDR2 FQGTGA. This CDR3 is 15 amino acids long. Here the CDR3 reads CASSPGGFGSYEQYF. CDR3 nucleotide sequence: TGTGCCAGCAGCCCAGGAGGATTCGGGTCCTACGAGCAGTACTTC. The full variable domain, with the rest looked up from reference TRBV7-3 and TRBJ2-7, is GAGVSQTPSNKVTEKGKYVELRCDPISGHTALYWYRQSLGQGPEFLIYFQGTGAADDSGLPNDRFFAVRPEGSVSTLKIQRTERGDSAVYLCASSPGGFGSYEQYFGPGTRLTVT.

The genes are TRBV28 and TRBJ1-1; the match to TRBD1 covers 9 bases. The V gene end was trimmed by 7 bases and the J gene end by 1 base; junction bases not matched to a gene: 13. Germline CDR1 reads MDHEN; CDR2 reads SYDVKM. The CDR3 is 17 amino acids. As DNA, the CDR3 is TGTGCCAGCACCTTCTCCCCCGGGACAGGGCAGAACACTGAAGCTTTCTTT. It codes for CASTFSPGTGQNTEAFF.

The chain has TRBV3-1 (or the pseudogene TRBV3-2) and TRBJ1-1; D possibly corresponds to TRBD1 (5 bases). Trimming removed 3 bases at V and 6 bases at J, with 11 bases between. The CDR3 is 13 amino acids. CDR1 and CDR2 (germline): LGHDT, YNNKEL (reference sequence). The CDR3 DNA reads TGTGCCAGCAGCCAGGGGGAGGCAGCTGAAGCTTTCTTT. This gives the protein CASSQGEAAEAFF.

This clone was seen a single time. CDR3 protein: CASSTPGLSSYEQYF. In DNA, the CDR3 is TGTGCCAGCAGCACTCCGGGACTCTCTTCCTACGAGCAGTACTTC. The J gene is TRBJ2-7, the V gene TRBV27; a possible D gene is TRBD2 (6 bases). This CDR3 contains 15 residues. CDR1 MNHEY and CDR2 SMNVEV come from the germline V gene (reference sequence). Trimming stripped 6 bases from V and 1 base from J, with 16 bases between.

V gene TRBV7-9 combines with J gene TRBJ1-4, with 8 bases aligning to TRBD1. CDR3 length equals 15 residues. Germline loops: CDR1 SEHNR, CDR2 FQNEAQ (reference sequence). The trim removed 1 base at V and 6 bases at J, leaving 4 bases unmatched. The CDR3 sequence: CASSLETGVDEKLFF. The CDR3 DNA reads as TGTGCCAGCAGCTTAGAGACAGGGGTAGATGAAAAACTGTTTTTT.

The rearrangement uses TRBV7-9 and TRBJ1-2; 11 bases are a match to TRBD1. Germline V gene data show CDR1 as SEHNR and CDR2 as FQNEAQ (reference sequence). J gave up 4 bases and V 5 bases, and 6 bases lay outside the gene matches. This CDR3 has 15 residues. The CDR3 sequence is CASSPGQGAGYGYTF. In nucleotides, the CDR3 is TGTGCCAGCAGCCCCGGACAGGGGGCGGGCTATGGCTACACCTTC.

The CDR3, as DNA: TGTGCCAGCAGTTTCGCAGGGGGAGGGCCCCAACTTGAAAAACTGTTTTTT. This encodes CASSFAGGGPQLEKLFF. The genes are TRBV27 and TRBJ1-4, with 7 bases fitting TRBD1. Germline V gene sequence: CDR1 MNHEY, CDR2 SMNVEV (reference sequence). There are 17 residues in the CDR3. The V and J ends lost 3 bases and 7 bases, in that order; junction bases with no gene match: 14.

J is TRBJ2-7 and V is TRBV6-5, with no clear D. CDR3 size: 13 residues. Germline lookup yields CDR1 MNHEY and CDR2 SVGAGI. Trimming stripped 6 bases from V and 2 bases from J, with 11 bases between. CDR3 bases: TGTGCCAGCAGCCCCCCAAGTGCCTACGAGCAGTACTTC. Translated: CASSPPSAYEQYF.